This T cell receptor (beta chain) was documented in a study of blood T cell repertoires in COVID-19. Germline CDR1 SGHTA, CDR2 FQGNSA. The J segment lost 0 bases and the V segment lost 1 base, leaving 3 bases of the junction unmatched. The CDR3 extends over 16 amino acids. Profiled with immunoSEQ multiplex PCR; TCRdb holds only in-frame clones, not every one. The sample shows some 300,000 clones, roughly nine tenths of them seen only once. Clinical histories supplied by participants themselves formed the basis of cohort assignment. Contact with a PCR-confirmed or clinician-diagnosed COVID-19 case occurred within 2 weeks of entry.

The source material was PBMCs or T cells enriched from blood (not recorded which). The receptor was derived from a woman aged 50 to 65 who had been exposed to COVID-19. The chain is built from TRBV7-2 and TRBJ2-3, with 8 bases aligning to TRBD2. The CDR3 region has the DNA TGTGCCAGCAGCTTAGACGCGGGGGGAAGCACAGATACGCAGTATTTT. Translating it yields CASSLDAGGSTDTQYF.